These 20 T cell receptor beta chains were sequenced from one sample in a study of CD8+ T cells in alopecia areata. Sequencing templates came from extracted RNA that was reverse transcribed into cDNA. Libraries were prepared by immunoSEQ multiplex PCR; TCRdb keeps only in-frame clonotypes and omits some of them. Among 150,000 to 200,000 clones listed, about three fifths were seen once. The treatment: oral pan-JAK inhibitor, 5-10 mg twice daily. The sequenced sample was CD4+ T cells sorted from blood, obtained at week 4, from a patient treated with tofacitinib. The receptors derive from a human donor with alopecia areata.

The chain joins TRBV7-2 to TRBJ2-5; D may be TRBD1 or TRBD2 (5 bases each). This CDR3 contains 14 residues. Germline CDR1 is SGHTA and CDR2 is FQGNSA. V lost 5 bases and J 2 bases, leaving 12 bases between the germline ends. CDR3 region: CASSGPGRQETQYF. CDR3 DNA sequence: TGTGCCAGCAGCGGGCCGGGACGGCAAGAGACCCAGTACTTC.

The chain uses TRBV7-9 and TRBJ2-4; D gene uncertain. Trimming stripped 3 bases from V and 0 bases from J, with 9 bases between. There are 15 residues in the CDR3. CDR1 and CDR2 (germline): SEHNR, FQNEAQ (reference sequence). The CDR3 DNA is TGTGCCAGCAGCTTCGGTACCTTAGCCAAAAACATTCAGTACTTC. It is translated as CASSFGTLAKNIQYF.

The chain carries TRBV29-1 and TRBJ1-2; D is undetermined. CDR3 size: 10 residues. The V gene's germline CDR1 is SQVTM and CDR2 ANQGSEA. The V end lost 8 bases, the J end lost 4 bases, and 8 bases lay between the germline ends. The CDR3 loop reads CSPGGYGYTF. The CDR3 nucleotides read TGCAGCCCGGGAGGCTATGGCTACACCTTC.

This clone has a handful of counts. V and J are TRBV29-1 and TRBJ2-6, with D uncertain. The germline gives CDR1 SQVTM, CDR2 ANQGSEA. CDR3 size: 12 residues. Trimming stripped 3 bases from V and 9 bases from J, with 9 bases between. CDR3 protein: CSVDESRNVLTF. The CDR3 DNA follows: TGCAGCGTTGACGAGTCCCGCAACGTCCTGACTTTC. The full variable domain, completed using reference TRBV29-1 and TRBJ2-6, is SAVISQKPSRDICQRGTSLTIQCQVDSQVTMMFWYRQQPGQSLTLIATANQGSEATYESGFVIDKFPISRPNLTFSTLTVSNMSPEDSSIYLCSVDESRNVLTFGAGSRLTVL.

The chain carries TRBV2 and TRBJ1-1; no clear D gene. Between the trimmed V and J ends, which lost 6 bases and 3 bases, there was a span of 11 bases. This CDR3 is 13 amino acids long. CDR1 is SNHLY, CDR2 FYNNEI, per germline. CDR3 DNA sequence: TGTGCCAGCAGGCAGGAGGGTGACACTGAAGCTTTCTTT. This translates into CASRQEGDTEAFF.

This chain links TRBV19 with TRBJ2-5; TRBD2 agrees at 9 bases. The germline V gene encodes CDR1 LNHDA and CDR2 SQIVND (reference sequence). The V and J ends lost 3 bases and 4 bases, in that order; junction bases with no gene match: 3. This CDR3 region has 14 residues. The CDR3 nucleotides read TGTGCCAGTAGTATGTCGACTAGCGGAGAGACCCAGTACTTC. This gives the protein CASSMSTSGETQYF.

This clone was recorded many times. The chain carries TRBV7-2 and TRBJ1-5, with a tentative D call TRBD1 (5 bases). Germline CDR1 SGHTA, CDR2 FQGNSA. Deletions cut 5 bases from V and 7 bases from J, with 12 bases between. This CDR3 comprises 13 residues. This chain's CDR3 is CASSKGVLQPQHF. As DNA, the CDR3 is TGTGCCAGCAGCAAAGGGGTTTTGCAGCCCCAGCATTTT.

The rearrangement joins TRBV29-1 to TRBJ1-2; D might be TRBD1 (6 bases). CDR1 is SQVTM and CDR2 is ANQGSEA in the germline V gene. This CDR3 region has 11 residues. V shed 6 bases and J shed 4 bases, with 9 bases lying between them. The CDR3 is CSVRGGYGYTF. The CDR3 DNA sequence: TGCAGCGTCAGGGGTGGCTATGGCTACACCTTC.

The chain has TRBV13 and TRBJ2-3, with D unresolved. The CDR3 has 14 amino acids. Germline CDR1 PRHDT, CDR2 FYEKMQ (reference sequence). Between the trimmed V and J ends, which lost 3 bases and 4 bases, there was a span of 11 bases. CDR3 amino acids: CASSFGQNADTQYF. In DNA form, the CDR3 reads TGTGCCAGCAGCTTCGGTCAGAACGCAGATACGCAGTATTTT.

The rearrangement links TRBV29-1 to TRBJ1-2, with a tentative D call TRBD1 (5 bases). This CDR3 has 12 residues. V was trimmed by 4 bases and J by 7 bases, leaving 13 bases between them. CDR1 SQVTM and CDR2 ANQGSEA come from the germline V gene. The CDR3 region has the DNA TGCAGCGTTGTGGCAGGGTCGGGTGGCTACACCTTC. Translating it yields CSVVAGSGGYTF.

The V and J genes are TRBV5-6 and TRBJ2-7, with D unresolved. The germline gives CDR1 SGHDT, CDR2 YYEEEE. The CDR3 has 12 amino acids. Trimming cost V 1 base and J 4 bases, with 6 bases left between them. CDR3 DNA: TGTGCCAGCAGCTTGAGAGGTTACGAGCAGTACTTC. Its protein is CASSLRGYEQYF.

The chain uses TRBV29-1 and TRBJ1-1; D is undetermined. There are 10 residues in the CDR3. Germline V gives CDR1 SQVTM, CDR2 ANQGSEA. Trimming cost V 7 bases and J 6 bases, with 9 bases left between them. CDR3 sequence (DNA): TGCAGCGGACTGGGCGCTGAAGCTTTCTTT. This translates into CSGLGAEAFF.

Remarks on this clone: Other DNA sequences in the sample encode the same CDR3. The V gene is TRBV29-1, the J gene TRBJ2-1; D unclear. The V and J ends lost 4 bases and 0 bases respectively, with 7 bases between them. Germline CDR1 and CDR2: SQVTM and ANQGSEA. The CDR3 has 13 residues. CDR3 amino acids: CSVGRNSYNEQFF. CDR3 nucleotide sequence: TGCAGCGTTGGTAGAAACTCCTACAATGAGCAGTTCTTC.

V is TRBV10-1 and J is TRBJ2-2, with 11 bases lining up with TRBD1. Germline CDR1 and CDR2: WNHNN and SYGVQD (reference sequence). The CDR3 runs to 14 residues. The V gene end was trimmed by 8 bases and the J gene end by 7 bases; junction bases not matched to a gene: 6. Here the CDR3 DNA reads TGCGCCAGCCGAGGACAGGGGGCAAGCGGGGAGCTGTTTTTT. It encodes CASRGQGASGELFF.

The rearrangement links TRBV29-1 to TRBJ2-6; D is ambiguous. The V end lost 3 bases, the J end lost 3 bases, and 6 bases lay between the germline ends. There are 13 residues in the CDR3. CDR1 is SQVTM and CDR2 is ANQGSEA in the germline V gene. As DNA, the CDR3 is TGCAGCGTTGAGTGGATTGGGGCCAACGTCCTGACTTTC. It is translated as CSVEWIGANVLTF.

V gene TRBV15 combines with J gene TRBJ2-5; 9 bases line up with TRBD1. The CDR3 totals 15 residues. The V and J ends lost 3 bases and 2 bases, in that order; junction bases with no gene match: 4. In germline, CDR1 is LNHNV, CDR2 YYDKDF (reference sequence). Here the CDR3 reads CATSRTGQGQETQYF. CDR3 nucleotides: TGTGCCACCAGCAGGACGGGACAGGGACAAGAGACCCAGTACTTC.

This clone has more than one count but fewer than ten. An end of the junction differs from the germline gene, which may be a read error. The genes are TRBV7-7 and TRBJ2-5; TRBD1 or TRBD2 may be the D gene (5 bases each). There are 13 residues in the CDR3. Per the germline V gene, CDR1 is SSHAT and CDR2 is FNYEAQ (reference sequence). The CDR3 protein is CASSPGTWGTQYF. The CDR3 DNA is TGTGCTAGCAGCCCTGGGACCTGGGGGACCCAGTACTTC.

CDR3 bases: TGTGCCTGGAGTGTACCCGGGACAGGGGCTGGAAACACCATATATTTT. Amino acids: CAWSVPGTGAGNTIYF. The chain carries TRBV30 and TRBJ1-3, with 10 bases identical to TRBD1. Germline V gene sequence: CDR1 GTSNPN, CDR2 SVGIG (reference sequence). After removal of 0 bases from V and 2 bases from J, the junction contained 4 bases not matched to a gene. The CDR3 is 16 amino acids.

The chain links TRBV5-1 to TRBJ2-1, with D hard to call. The CDR3 has 14 amino acids. CDR1 and CDR2 from the germline V gene are SGHRS and YFSETQ. V shed 0 bases and J shed 3 bases, with 7 bases lying between them. CDR3 nucleotides: TGCGCCAGCAGCTTGGACGGGTTCTACAATGAGCAGTTCTTC. This encodes CASSLDGFYNEQFF. The whole variable domain, remainder taken from reference TRBV5-1 and TRBJ2-1, is KAGVTQTPRYLIKTRGQQVTLSCSPISGHRSVSWYQQTPGQGLQFLFEYFSETQRNKGNFPGRFSGRQFSNSRSEMNVSTLELGDSALYLCASSLDGFYNEQFFGPGTRLTVL.

This chain joins TRBV30 and TRBJ2-1; perhaps D is TRBD1 or TRBD2 (5 bases each). Germline V gene lookup returns CDR1 GTSNPN and CDR2 SVGIG (reference sequence). The CDR3 loop spans 13 amino acids. Trimming shortened V by 1 base and J by 4 bases, and 8 bases separated the two germline ends. As DNA, the CDR3 is TGTGCCTGGAGTGGGGGCGGGTACAATGAGCAGTTCTTC. Protein product: CAWSGGGYNEQFF.